This T cell receptor (beta chain) was sequenced during a study of identical twins. Study findings and constraints: Whereas memory repertoires showed no such difference, abundant cord blood beta clonotypes carried fewer insertions. Within twin pairs, the out-of-frame alpha sequences they shared showed excess low generation probability.

Worth noting for this clonotype: Its specificity is unknown.

Addition of a universal primer site occurred through template switching, and cDNA carried unique molecular identifiers. TCRdb itself ran the 5' RACE reads through MiXCR, one entry per CDR3 protein. The table lists 400,000 to 550,000 distinct CDR3 sequences, around an eighth of them singletons, with around 0.98% in the top ten. Germline CDR1 is DFQATT and CDR2 is SNEGSKA (reference sequence). The CDR3 is made up of 13 amino acids. The ends were cut back, 5 bases at V and 7 bases at J, with 14 bases in the middle. The data also belong to a second study, concerning yellow fever vaccine responses in identical twins.

The chain combines TRBV20-1 with TRBJ2-2; D gene unclear. The sequencing input was CD4+ T cells sorted from blood. This clonotype was sampled from a woman between 18 and 29 years old in good health. CDR3 sequence: CSASGRRGGELFF. The CDR3 DNA is TGCAGTGCTTCGGGCCGAAGAGGCGGGGAGCTGTTTTTT.